This paragraph covers one T cell receptor (beta chain) sequence. Here immunoSEQ multiplex PCR was the method, and the copy in TCRdb shows in-frame clones only, minus some. Among about 400,000 clones listed, around 93% were seen once. Treatment meaning: some 19 received Ad26.COV2.S at low or high dose, single or two shots; 5 received placebo; per-sample allocation not given. Collection of samples fell on day 63 after the first vaccine or placebo injection. This sample was included in a study of Ad26.COV2.S vaccination and SARS-CoV-2 variants. This receptor was taken from a person between 18 and 60 years old who received the Ad26.COV2.S COVID-19 vaccine or a placebo. The sample here was peripheral blood, taken in a trial of Ad26.COV2.S vaccine versus placebo.

DNA for the CDR3: TGTGCCACCAGCAGAGGACGGAACCAAGAGACCCAGTACTTC. This translates into CATSRGRNQETQYF. This chain joins TRBV15 and TRBJ2-5; no clear D gene. This CDR3 comprises 14 residues. V was pared by 1 base and J by 0 bases, with 6 bases between. Germline V lookup: CDR1 LNHNV, CDR2 YYDKDF (reference sequence). Drawing the rest from reference TRBV15 and TRBJ2-5, the complete variable domain is DAMVIQNPRYQVTQFGKPVTLSCSQTLNHNVMYWYQQKSSQAPKLLFHYYDKDFNNEADTPDNFQSRRPNTSFCFLDIRSPGLGDTAMYLCATSRGRNQETQYFGPGTRLLVL.